The source of this T cell receptor beta chain is a study of OX40 agonist ivuxolimab in advanced cancers. Comment on this clone: Its antigen is currently unknown.

With autoimmune disease history or systemic immunosuppression, patients were excluded. Using immunoSEQ multiplex PCR, the repertoire was profiled, and TCRdb retains in-frame clones only, with some absent. The sample has some 97,000 clones; roughly 90% are singletons. Germline CDR1 MNHEY, CDR2 SVGAGI. The length of the CDR3 is 15 residues. V was clipped by 0 bases and J by 3 bases, with 12 bases between them. Study-wide results and caveats: There were, on average, more expanded clones in CD8+ T cells than in CD4+.

Sequences were derived from CD4+ or CD8+ T cells sorted from blood, sampled in a trial of the OX40 agonist ivuxolimab. The V and J genes are TRBV6-5 and TRBJ2-7; TRBD1 might be the D (5 bases). The clonotype comes from an adult with an advanced solid tumor such as melanoma, head and neck, liver or kidney cancer. CDR3 in DNA: TGTGCCAGCAGTTACTCCGGTACAGGTCTCTACGAGCAGTACTTC. This sequence encodes CASSYSGTGLYEQYF.